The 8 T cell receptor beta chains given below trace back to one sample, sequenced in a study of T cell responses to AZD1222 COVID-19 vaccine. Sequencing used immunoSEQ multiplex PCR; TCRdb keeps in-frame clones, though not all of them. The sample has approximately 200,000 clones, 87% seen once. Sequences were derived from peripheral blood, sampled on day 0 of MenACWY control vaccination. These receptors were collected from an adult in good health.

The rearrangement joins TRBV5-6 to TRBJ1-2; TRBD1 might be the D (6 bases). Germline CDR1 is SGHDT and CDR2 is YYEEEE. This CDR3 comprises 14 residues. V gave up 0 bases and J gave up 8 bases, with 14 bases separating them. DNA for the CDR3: TGTGCCAGCAGCTTGGCCAGGGGCGCCTTGGGCTACACCTTC. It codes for CASSLARGALGYTF.

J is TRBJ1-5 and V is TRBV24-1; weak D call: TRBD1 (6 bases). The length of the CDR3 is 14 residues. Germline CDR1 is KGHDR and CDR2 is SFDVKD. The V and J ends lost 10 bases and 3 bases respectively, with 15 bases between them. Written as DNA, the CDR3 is TGTGCCACTAGGGACACAGGGATCAATCAGCCCCAGCATTTT. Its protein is CATRDTGINQPQHF.

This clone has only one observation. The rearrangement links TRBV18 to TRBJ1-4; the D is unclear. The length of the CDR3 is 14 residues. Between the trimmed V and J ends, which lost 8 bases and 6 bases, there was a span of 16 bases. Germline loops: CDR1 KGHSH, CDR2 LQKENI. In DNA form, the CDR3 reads TGTGCCAGCGAACGCGAGTATGGGGATGAAAAACTGTTTTTT. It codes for CASEREYGDEKLFF.

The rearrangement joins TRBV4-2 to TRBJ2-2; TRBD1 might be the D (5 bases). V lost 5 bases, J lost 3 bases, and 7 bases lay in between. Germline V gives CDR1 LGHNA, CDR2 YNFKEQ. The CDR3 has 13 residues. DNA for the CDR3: TGTGCCAGCAGCGAAGGGGACACCGGGGAGCTGTTTTTT. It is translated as CASSEGDTGELFF.

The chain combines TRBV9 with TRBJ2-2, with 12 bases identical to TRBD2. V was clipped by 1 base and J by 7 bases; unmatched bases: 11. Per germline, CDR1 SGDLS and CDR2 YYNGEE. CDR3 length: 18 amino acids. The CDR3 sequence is CASSVREASGGANGELFF. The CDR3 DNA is TGTGCCAGCAGCGTAAGAGAAGCTAGCGGGGGGGCTAACGGGGAGCTGTTTTTT.

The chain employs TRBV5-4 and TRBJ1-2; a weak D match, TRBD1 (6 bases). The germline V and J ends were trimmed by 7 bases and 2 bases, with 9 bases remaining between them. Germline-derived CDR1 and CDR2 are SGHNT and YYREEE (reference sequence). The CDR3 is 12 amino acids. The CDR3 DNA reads TGTGCCAGCCGGGGACAAAACTATGGCTACACCTTC. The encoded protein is CASRGQNYGYTF. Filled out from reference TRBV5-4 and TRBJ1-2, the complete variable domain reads ETGVTQSPTHLIKTRGQQVTLRCSSQSGHNTVSWYQQALGQGPQFIFQYYREEENGRGNFPPRFSGLQFPNYSSELNVNALELDDSALYLCASRGQNYGYTFGSGTRLTVV.

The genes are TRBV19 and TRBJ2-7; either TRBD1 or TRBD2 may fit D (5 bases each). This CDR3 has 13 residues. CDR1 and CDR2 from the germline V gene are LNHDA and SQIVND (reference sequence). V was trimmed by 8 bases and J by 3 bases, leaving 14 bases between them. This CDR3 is CASRDGRLYEQYF. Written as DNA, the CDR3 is TGTGCCAGTCGGGACGGAAGGCTCTACGAGCAGTACTTC. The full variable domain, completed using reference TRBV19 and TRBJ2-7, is DGGITQSPKYLFRKEGQNVTLSCEQNLNHDAMYWYRQDPGQGLRLIYYSQIVNDFQKGDIAEGYSVSREKKESFPLTVTSAQKNPTAFYLCASRDGRLYEQYFGPGTRLTVT.

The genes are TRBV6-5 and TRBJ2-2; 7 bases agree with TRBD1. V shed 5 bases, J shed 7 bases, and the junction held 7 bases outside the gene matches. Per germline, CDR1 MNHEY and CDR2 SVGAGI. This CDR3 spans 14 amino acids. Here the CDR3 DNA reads TGTGCCAGCAGTCCCGACAGGGCAGGCGGGGAGCTGTTTTTT. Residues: CASSPDRAGGELFF.